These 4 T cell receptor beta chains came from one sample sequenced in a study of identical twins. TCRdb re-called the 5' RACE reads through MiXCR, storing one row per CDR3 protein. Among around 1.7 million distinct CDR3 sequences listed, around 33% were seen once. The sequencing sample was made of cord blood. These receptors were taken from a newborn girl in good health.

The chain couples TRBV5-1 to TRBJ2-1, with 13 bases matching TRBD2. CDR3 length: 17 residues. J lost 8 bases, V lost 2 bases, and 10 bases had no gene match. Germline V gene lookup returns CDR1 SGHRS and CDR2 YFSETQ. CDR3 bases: TGCGCCAGCAGCTTACCCCAAACTAGCGGGGGGGCCCATGAGCAGTTCTTC. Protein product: CASSLPQTSGGAHEQFF.

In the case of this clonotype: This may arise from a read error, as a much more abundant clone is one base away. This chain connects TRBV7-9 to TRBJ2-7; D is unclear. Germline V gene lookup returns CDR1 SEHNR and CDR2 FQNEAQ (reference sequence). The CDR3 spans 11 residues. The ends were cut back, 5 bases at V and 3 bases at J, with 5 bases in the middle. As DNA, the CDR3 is TGTGCCAGCAGCACCGACTACGAGCAGTACTTC. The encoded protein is CASSTDYEQYF.

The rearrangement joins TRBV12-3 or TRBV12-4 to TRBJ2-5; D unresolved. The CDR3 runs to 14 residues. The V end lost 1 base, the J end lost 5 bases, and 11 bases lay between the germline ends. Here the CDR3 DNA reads TGTGCCAGCAGTTTAGACCCCAACGAGGAGACCCAGTACTTC. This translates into CASSLDPNEETQYF.

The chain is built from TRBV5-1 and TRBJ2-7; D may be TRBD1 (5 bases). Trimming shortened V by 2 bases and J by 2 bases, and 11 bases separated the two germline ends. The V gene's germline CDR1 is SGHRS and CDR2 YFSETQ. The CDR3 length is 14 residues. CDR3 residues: CASSFRTPPYEQYF. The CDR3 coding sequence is TGCGCCAGCAGCTTCCGGACACCTCCCTACGAGCAGTACTTC.